These 11 T cell receptor beta chains were all obtained from the same sample, sequenced in a study of monozygotic twins with inflammatory bowel disease. TCRdb reworked the 5' RACE reads into one entry per CDR3 protein, no DNA. Its listing shows approximately 400,000 distinct CDR3 sequences. The sample comprised blood. Receptor source: a human donor with ulcerative colitis or Crohn's disease, or a healthy co-twin of an affected twin (not recorded which).

This sequence joins TRBV7-2 and TRBJ2-1; the D call from TCRdb, TRBD2, cannot be confirmed without DNA. Germline-derived CDR1 and CDR2 are SGHTA and FQGNSA. The CDR3 has 14 residues. The CDR3 here is CASSPAGSVKEQFF.

The rearrangement joins TRBV5-6 to TRBJ2-3. This CDR3 comprises 15 residues. From germline, CDR1 is SGHDT and CDR2 YYEEEE. The CDR3 region is CASFLLGLATDTQYF.

The chain couples TRBV4-3 to TRBJ2-7; lacking DNA, the TRBD2 call made by TCRdb goes unchecked. This CDR3 has 12 amino acids. Per germline, CDR1 LGHNA and CDR2 YSLEER. This CDR3 reads CASSQEGGKQYF.

The chain has TRBV25-1 and TRBJ2-5. Germline values: CDR1 MGHDK, CDR2 SYGVNS. The CDR3 contains 12 residues. The CDR3 protein is CASSNEQETQYF.

The chain employs TRBV12-3 or TRBV12-4 and TRBJ2-1; TCRdb gives TRBD2 as the D gene, but with no DNA this cannot be confirmed. The CDR3 consists of 14 residues. The CDR3 is CASSPLGLYNEQFF.

The genes are TRBV4-3 and TRBJ2-7; TCRdb reports TRBD2, a call that lacks DNA to check it against. From germline, CDR1 is LGHNA and CDR2 YSLEER. The CDR3 is made up of 13 amino acids. The CDR3 sequence is CASSPHEGDEQYF.

The chain couples TRBV6-5 to TRBJ1-6; TCRdb designates TRBD1, a call that cannot be tested without DNA. This CDR3 comprises 16 residues. Per germline, CDR1 MNHEY and CDR2 SVGAGI. The CDR3: CASSYSSDRGNSPLHF.

The V and J genes are TRBV5-1 and TRBJ2-2; TCRdb calls TRBD1, which cannot be checked without DNA. From germline, CDR1 is SGHRS and CDR2 YFSETQ. The CDR3 is 14 amino acids. The CDR3 here is CASSRDRDTGELFF.

The chain employs TRBV4-2 and TRBJ2-3; with no DNA, the TCRdb D assignment of TRBD1 cannot be verified. Germline CDR1 is LGHNA and CDR2 is YNFKEQ. The CDR3 is 18 residues long. CDR3 amino acids: CASSHGPGGLGNTDTQYF.

V usage is TRBV29-1 and J usage is TRBJ2-2; without DNA, the TCRdb call of TRBD2 cannot be checked. Germline CDR1 reads SQVTM; CDR2 reads ANQGSEA. This CDR3 spans 14 amino acids. The CDR3 reads CSVEGPANTGELFF.

The V call is TRBV7-2, the J call TRBJ2-7; TCRdb returns TRBD1, unconfirmable since there is no DNA. Germline V lookup: CDR1 SGHTA, CDR2 FQGNSA. The CDR3 runs to 16 residues. The CDR3: CASSLVGAGTAYEQYF.